Listed below are T cell receptor beta chains from one sample, sequenced in a study of read filtering for tumor transcriptome and immune sequencing. TCRdb recomputed calls from the reads with MiXCR, one row per CDR3 protein. The repertoire holds more than 100,000 distinct CDR3 sequences, with about 13% as singletons. The specimen sequenced was a population of CD138-negative cells sorted from bone marrow. These receptors originate from a donor at least 40 years old with multiple myeloma. Both conserved end residues are part of each CDR3. A D gene is named only where the DNA matches it firmly. Not all rows give a size; the values are once, few, many and, for expanded clones, a class.

CDR3 protein: CSVKTSGRAGSYNEQFF
CDR3 DNA: TGCAGCGTCAAGACTAGCGGGAGGGCGGGCTCCTACAATGAGCAGTTCTTC
clone size: many
V gene: TRBV29-1
J gene: TRBJ2-1
D gene: TRBD2

CDR3 protein: CASSFDRDQPQHF
CDR3 DNA: TGTGCCAGCAGTTTTGATCGCGATCAGCCCCAGCATTTT
clone size: .
V gene: TRBV12-3/TRBV12-4
J gene: TRBJ1-5
D gene: .

CDR3 protein: CASSFLSRDNEQFF
CDR3 DNA: TGCGCCAGCAGCTTCCTCAGCAGGGACAATGAGCAGTTCTTC
clone size: many
V gene: TRBV5-1
J gene: TRBJ2-1
D gene: .

CDR3 protein: CASSSTSGNRYDTQYF
CDR3 DNA: TGTGCCAGCAGTTCCACTAGCGGGAATCGATACGATACGCAGTATTTT
clone size: many
V gene: TRBV27
J gene: TRBJ2-3
D gene: TRBD2

CDR3 protein: CASSLAQGAYGYTF
CDR3 DNA: TGTGCCAGCAGCCTAGCACAGGGGGCCTATGGCTACACCTTC
clone size: many
V gene: TRBV7-9
J gene: TRBJ1-2
D gene: TRBD1

CDR3 protein: CSARDRTGDQPQHF
CDR3 DNA: TGCAGTGCTAGAGATAGGACAGGGGATCAACCCCAGCATTTT
clone size: many
V gene: TRBV20-1
J gene: TRBJ1-5
D gene: TRBD1

CDR3 protein: CASSKPGLVYEQYF
CDR3 DNA: TGTGCCAGCAGCAAACCGGGACTTGTCTACGAGCAGTACTTC
clone size: many
V gene: TRBV7-9
J gene: TRBJ2-7
D gene: .

CDR3 protein: CASSLGVRLSGANVLTF
CDR3 DNA: TGTGCCAGCAGCTTGGGTGTCCGACTATCTGGGGCCAACGTCCTGACTTTC
clone size: .
V gene: TRBV5-6
J gene: TRBJ2-6
D gene: .

CDR3 protein: CASHADRLITEAFF
CDR3 DNA: TGTGCCTCGCATGCAGACAGGCTCATCACTGAAGCTTTCTTT
clone size: .
V gene: TRBV30
J gene: TRBJ1-1
D gene: .

CDR3 protein: CASSARGGAITEAFF
CDR3 DNA: TGTGCCAGCAGCGCCAGGGGGGGGGCCATCACTGAAGCTTTCTTT
clone size: many
V gene: TRBV9
J gene: TRBJ1-1
D gene: TRBD1

CDR3 protein: CASSLDGSGRGNTGELFF
CDR3 DNA: TGTGCCAGCAGCTTAGACGGATCGGGGAGGGGAAACACCGGGGAGCTGTTTTTT
clone size: few
V gene: TRBV11-2
J gene: TRBJ2-2
D gene: TRBD2

CDR3 protein: CASFPTQLAGGNEQFF
CDR3 DNA: TGCGCCAGCTTCCCGACGCAACTAGCGGGAGGGAATGAGCAGTTCTTC
clone size: many
V gene: TRBV5-1
J gene: TRBJ2-1
D gene: TRBD2

CDR3 protein: CASSYAVGYEQYF
CDR3 DNA: TGTGCCAGCAGCTATGCTGTCGGCTACGAGCAGTACTTC
clone size: many
V gene: TRBV27
J gene: TRBJ2-7
D gene: .

CDR3 protein: CASSPRTSGRPYEQYF
CDR3 DNA: TGTGCCAGCAGCCCCCGGACTAGCGGGAGGCCCTACGAGCAGTACTTC
clone size: .
V gene: TRBV11-3
J gene: TRBJ2-7
D gene: TRBD2

CDR3 protein: CASSLGTSGSNEQFF
CDR3 DNA: TGTGCCAGCAGTCTCGGGACTAGCGGGAGTAATGAGCAGTTCTTC
clone size: many
V gene: TRBV7-9
J gene: TRBJ2-1
D gene: TRBD2

CDR3 protein: CASSDRSGRISYNEQFF
CDR3 DNA: TGTGCCAGCAGTGATCGGAGCGGGAGGATCTCCTACAATGAGCAGTTCTTC
clone size: many
V gene: TRBV25-1
J gene: TRBJ2-1
D gene: TRBD2

CDR3 protein: CASISAPFPDQWGVGGHTEAFF
CDR3 DNA: TGCGCCAGCATCTCAGCCCCCTTCCCGGATCAATGGGGCGTAGGAGGTCACACTGAAGCTTTCTTT
clone size: many
V gene: TRBV5-1
J gene: TRBJ1-1
D gene: .

CDR3 protein: CASSYSEGNSYEQYF
CDR3 DNA: TGTGCCAGCAGTTACTCTGAGGGTAACTCCTACGAGCAGTACTTC
clone size: many
V gene: TRBV6-2/TRBV6-3
J gene: TRBJ2-7
D gene: .

CDR3 protein: CASRRGDGYNEQFF
CDR3 DNA: TGTGCCAGCAGGAGGGGGGACGGCTACAATGAGCAGTTCTTC
clone size: .
V gene: TRBV25-1
J gene: TRBJ2-1
D gene: .

CDR3 protein: CASSQHEGPSYEQYF
CDR3 DNA: TGTGCCAGCAGCCAACACGAGGGGCCCTCCTACGAGCAGTACTTC
clone size: many
V gene: TRBV3-1
J gene: TRBJ2-7
D gene: .

CDR3 protein: CASSFRGSTGGPGEQFF
CDR3 DNA: TGTGCCAGCAGTTTTAGGGGGTCGACGGGAGGGCCTGGTGAGCAGTTCTTC
clone size: many
V gene: TRBV28
J gene: TRBJ2-1
D gene: TRBD2

CDR3 protein: CAWNVLGDRSFYGCTF
CDR3 DNA: TGTGCCTGGAATGTACTAGGGGACAGGTCGTTCTATGGCTGCACCTTC
clone size: .
V gene: TRBV30
J gene: TRBJ1-2
D gene: TRBD1

CDR3 protein: CASRQGYDSGANVLTF
CDR3 DNA: TGCGCCAGTAGACAGGGGTACGACTCTGGGGCCAACGTCCTGACTTTC
clone size: many
V gene: TRBV10-2
J gene: TRBJ2-6
D gene: TRBD1

CDR3 protein: CASSLASGRAHEQYF
CDR3 DNA: TGTGCCAGCAGCTTAGCTAGCGGGAGGGCCCACGAGCAGTACTTC
clone size: many
V gene: TRBV11-3
J gene: TRBJ2-7
D gene: TRBD2

CDR3 protein: CASSPWEGLYNEQFF
CDR3 DNA: TGTGCCAGCAGCCCCTGGGAGGGCCTTTACAATGAGCAGTTCTTC
clone size: .
V gene: TRBV12-3/TRBV12-4
J gene: TRBJ2-1
D gene: TRBD2

CDR3 protein: CASSLEQGYFSYGYTF
CDR3 DNA: TGCGCCAGCAGCTTGGAGCAGGGGTACTTCTCCTATGGCTACACCTTC
clone size: few
V gene: TRBV5-1
J gene: TRBJ1-2
D gene: .

CDR3 protein: CASSGWPSRGNQPQHF
CDR3 DNA: TGTGCCAGCAGCGGTTGGCCTTCACGGGGCAATCAGCCCCAGCATTTT
clone size: few
V gene: TRBV7-9
J gene: TRBJ1-5
D gene: .

CDR3 protein: CASSSPGRTNEKLFF
CDR3 DNA: TGTGCCAGCTCCTCGCCCGGCAGGACTAATGAAAAACTGTTTTTT
clone size: many
V gene: TRBV18
J gene: TRBJ1-4
D gene: .

CDR3 protein: CASSLLGNYNEQFF
CDR3 DNA: TGTGCCAGCAGCTTATTAGGCAACTACAATGAGCAGTTCTTC
clone size: many
V gene: TRBV7-7
J gene: TRBJ2-1
D gene: .

CDR3 protein: CSARGASSYNEQFF
CDR3 DNA: TGCAGTGCTCGAGGCGCGAGCTCCTACAATGAGCAGTTCTTC
clone size: many
V gene: TRBV20-1
J gene: TRBJ2-1
D gene: .

CDR3 protein: CASSLYSSGEADF
CDR3 DNA: TGTGCCAGCAGCCTCTACTCTAGCGGCGAGGCGGACTTC
clone size: many
V gene: TRBV3-1
J gene: TRBJ2-7
D gene: TRBD2

CDR3 protein: CAWSVQGASMVGQFF
CDR3 DNA: TGTGCCTGGAGTGTACAGGGGGCCAGTATGGTAGGGCAGTTCTTC
clone size: many
V gene: TRBV30
J gene: TRBJ2-1
D gene: TRBD1

CDR3 protein: CSVGGGSHPTGELFF
CDR3 DNA: TGCAGCGTGGGGGGGGGGTCCCACCCCACCGGGGAGCTGTTTTTT
clone size: .
V gene: TRBV29-1
J gene: TRBJ2-2
D gene: TRBD2

CDR3 protein: CATSVGGELFF
CDR3 DNA: TGTGCCACCAGTGTCGGCGGGGAGCTGTTTTTT
clone size: many
V gene: TRBV24-1
J gene: TRBJ2-2
D gene: .

CDR3 protein: CSVVGRGAYEQYF
CDR3 DNA: TGCAGCGTTGTGGGCAGGGGGGCCTACGAGCAGTACTTC
clone size: few
V gene: TRBV29-1
J gene: TRBJ2-7
D gene: .

CDR3 protein: CASRQGMGLENTEAFF
CDR3 DNA: TGTGCCAGCCGTCAGGGGATGGGACTGGAGAACACTGAAGCTTTCTTT
clone size: .
V gene: TRBV19
J gene: TRBJ1-1
D gene: .

CDR3 protein: CASSYAGQGRETQYF
CDR3 DNA: TGTGCCAGCAGTTACGCGGGACAGGGAAGAGAGACCCAGTACTTC
clone size: few
V gene: TRBV6-5
J gene: TRBJ2-5
D gene: TRBD1

CDR3 protein: CASSQEGGLASVGELFF
CDR3 DNA: TGTGCCAGCAGCCAAGAGGGGGGACTAGCGTCGGTCGGGGAGCTGTTTTTT
clone size: many
V gene: TRBV4-2
J gene: TRBJ2-2
D gene: TRBD2

CDR3 protein: CAIAYTGPPLPMNEQFF
CDR3 DNA: TGTGCCATAGCCTATACGGGACCGCCGTTACCTATGAATGAGCAGTTCTTC
clone size: many
V gene: TRBV10-3
J gene: TRBJ2-1
D gene: .

CDR3 protein: CASSHPRGIGYEQYF
CDR3 DNA: TGTGCCAGCAGCCACCCCAGGGGGATCGGCTACGAGCAGTACTTC
clone size: .
V gene: TRBV7-9
J gene: TRBJ2-7
D gene: TRBD1

CDR3 protein: CASSLDPASGTPNTGELFF
CDR3 DNA: TGTGCCAGCAGCTTAGATCCGGCTAGCGGGACCCCGAACACCGGGGAGCTGTTTTTT
clone size: .
V gene: TRBV11-2
J gene: TRBJ2-2
D gene: TRBD2

CDR3 protein: CASSHRPTNEQFF
CDR3 DNA: TGCGCCAGCAGCCATAGACCCACGAATGAGCAGTTCTTC
clone size: few
V gene: TRBV4-1
J gene: TRBJ2-1
D gene: .

CDR3 protein: CAISDGKNRRSDGLNQPQHF
CDR3 DNA: TGTGCCATCAGTGACGGAAAAAACCGCCGCTCGGACGGGTTGAATCAGCCCCAGCATTTT
clone size: .
V gene: TRBV24-1
J gene: TRBJ1-5
D gene: .

CDR3 protein: CASSSTTGSYEQYF
CDR3 DNA: TGTGCCAGTAGTTCTACGACAGGTTCCTACGAGCAGTACTTC
clone size: many
V gene: TRBV19
J gene: TRBJ2-7
D gene: .

CDR3 protein: CASSPRPKVRAPTEAFF
CDR3 DNA: TGCGCCAGCAGCCCGCGGCCTAAGGTTCGAGCGCCCACTGAAGCTTTCTTT
clone size: .
V gene: TRBV4-3
J gene: TRBJ1-1
D gene: .

CDR3 protein: CSALPDKKGYEQYF
CDR3 DNA: TGCAGCGCTCTGCCGGACAAGAAAGGCTACGAGCAGTACTTC
clone size: many
V gene: TRBV29-1
J gene: TRBJ2-7
D gene: .

CDR3 protein: CASSLEVGSLRENTEAFF
CDR3 DNA: TGTGCCAGCAGCTTAGAGGTGGGGTCCCTTCGAGAGAACACTGAAGCTTTCTTT
clone size: .
V gene: TRBV7-9
J gene: TRBJ1-1
D gene: .

CDR3 protein: CASSFLSGSSYNEQFF
CDR3 DNA: TGTGCCAGCAGCTTTCTTAGCGGGAGCTCCTACAATGAGCAGTTCTTC
clone size: many
V gene: TRBV28
J gene: TRBJ2-1
D gene: TRBD2

CDR3 protein: CASSLLGLAGGNYNEQFF
CDR3 DNA: TGTGCCAGCAGCTTATTGGGACTAGCGGGAGGAAACTACAATGAGCAGTTCTTC
clone size: many
V gene: TRBV7-8
J gene: TRBJ2-1
D gene: TRBD2

CDR3 protein: CASSLADPGSTDTQYF
CDR3 DNA: TGTGCCAGCAGCTTAGCGGATCCCGGGAGCACAGATACGCAGTATTTT
clone size: few
V gene: TRBV7-6
J gene: TRBJ2-3
D gene: .

CDR3 protein: CATFEGATDPYIGNQPQHF
CDR3 DNA: TGTGCCACTTTTGAAGGGGCAACAGACCCTTATATCGGCAATCAGCCCCAGCATTTT
clone size: many
V gene: TRBV15
J gene: TRBJ1-5
D gene: .

CDR3 protein: CSVEDNRTGSPSGANVLTF
CDR3 DNA: TGCAGCGTTGAAGACAACCGGACAGGGAGCCCTTCTGGGGCCAACGTCCTGACTTTC
clone size: many
V gene: TRBV29-1
J gene: TRBJ2-6
D gene: TRBD1

CDR3 protein: CSVVGSYEQYF
CDR3 DNA: TGCAGCGTTGTAGGGTCCTACGAGCAGTACTTC
clone size: few
V gene: TRBV29-1
J gene: TRBJ2-7
D gene: .

CDR3 protein: CASSYGGAGETQYF
CDR3 DNA: TGTGCCAGCAGTTACGGGGGCGCGGGAGAGACCCAGTACTTC
clone size: many
V gene: TRBV6-5
J gene: TRBJ2-5
D gene: .

CDR3 protein: CASSAPGLAGVGDTQYF
CDR3 DNA: TGTGCCAGCAGTGCACCGGGACTAGCGGGAGTAGGCGATACGCAGTATTTT
clone size: many
V gene: TRBV6-2/TRBV6-3
J gene: TRBJ2-3
D gene: TRBD2